Described below is a single T cell receptor (beta chain) sequence and its context. Its target is not known. The sample comes from a study of blood T cells in healthy people across ages. General study findings and limits: The long-lived group displayed more naive CD4+ cells, plus higher diversity, than the aged donors did. There was no known CMV status for donors, so expanded clonotype changes were possibly confounded.

For the second PCR, which ran for 7 to 11 cycles, a sample-barcoded 5' primer and a J-beta primer mix were used. TCRdb re-analysed the 5' RACE reads in MiXCR, keeping a single row per CDR3 protein. Among 650,000 to 1,000,000 distinct CDR3 sequences listed, around 36% were seen once. Trimming stripped 6 bases from V and 2 bases from J, with 12 bases between. The V gene's germline CDR1 is SEHNR and CDR2 FQNEAQ (reference sequence). The CDR3 contains 14 residues. Approximately 9.7 milliliters was the volume of peripheral blood drawn from each donor. The sample consisted of blood. This receptor was taken from a man younger than 35 in good health. The rearrangement uses TRBV7-9 and TRBJ2-3, with a possible D match to TRBD2 (7 bases). CDR3 residues: CASREGGATDTQYF. Written as DNA, the CDR3 is TGTGCCAGCAGGGAAGGGGGGGCCACAGATACGCAGTATTTT.